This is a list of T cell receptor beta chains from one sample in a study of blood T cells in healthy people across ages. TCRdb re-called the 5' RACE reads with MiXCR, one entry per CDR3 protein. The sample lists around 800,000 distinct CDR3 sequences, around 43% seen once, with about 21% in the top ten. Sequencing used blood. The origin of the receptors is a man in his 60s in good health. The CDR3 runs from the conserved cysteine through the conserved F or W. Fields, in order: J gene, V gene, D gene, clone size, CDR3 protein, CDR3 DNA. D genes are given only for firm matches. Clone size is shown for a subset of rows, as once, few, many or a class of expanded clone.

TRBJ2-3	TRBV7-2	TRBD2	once	CASSSARLAGGLDTQYF	TGTGCCAGCAGCTCAGCAAGACTAGCGGGGGGGCTTGATACGCAGTATTTT
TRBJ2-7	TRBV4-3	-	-	CASSQDRGGVYEQYF	TGCGCCAGCAGCCAAGATCGTGGGGGAGTCTACGAGCAGTACTTC
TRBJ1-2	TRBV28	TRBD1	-	CASSLTGGVRDGYTF	TGTGCCAGCAGTTTGACAGGGGGCGTTCGGGATGGCTACACCTTC
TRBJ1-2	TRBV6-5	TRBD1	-	CASSRDSPYGYTF	TGTGCCAGCAGTAGGGACAGCCCCTATGGCTACACCTTC
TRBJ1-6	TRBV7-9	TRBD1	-	CVSTNSDRAHSPLHF	TGTGTCAGCACCAACTCGGACAGGGCCCATTCACCCCTCCACTTT
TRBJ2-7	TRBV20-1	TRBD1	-	CSASRRDRDNEQYF	TGCAGTGCTAGTAGGCGGGACAGGGACAACGAGCAGTACTTC
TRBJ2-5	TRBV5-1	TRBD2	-	CASSSGGIHETQYF	TGCGCCAGCAGTAGCGGGGGGATCCACGAGACCCAGTACTTC
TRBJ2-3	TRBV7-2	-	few	CASSSKGVGFTDTQYF	TGTGCCAGCAGCTCAAAGGGGGTGGGCTTCACAGATACGCAGTATTTT
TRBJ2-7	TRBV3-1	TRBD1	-	CASSQGSGQGVDEQYF	TGTGCCAGCAGCCAAGGGTCGGGACAGGGTGTCGACGAGCAGTACTTC
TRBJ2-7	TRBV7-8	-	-	CASSARGGGRPFYEQYF	TGTGCCAGCAGCGCCCGCGGTGGAGGAAGGCCTTTCTACGAGCAGTACTTC
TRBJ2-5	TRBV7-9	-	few	CASSLLGAAGETQYF	TGTGCCAGCAGCTTACTTGGGGCGGCCGGGGAGACCCAGTACTTC
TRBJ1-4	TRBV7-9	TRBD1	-	CASSSTTGEEKLFF	TGTGCCAGCAGCTCAACTACAGGGGAAGAAAAACTGTTTTTT
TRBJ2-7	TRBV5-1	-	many	CASRGGSSYEQYF	TGCGCCAGCAGAGGGGGAAGCTCCTACGAGCAGTACTTC
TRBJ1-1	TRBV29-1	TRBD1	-	CSVAGGATEAFF	TGCAGCGTTGCAGGGGGCGCGACTGAAGCTTTCTTT
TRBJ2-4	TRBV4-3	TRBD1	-	CASSQDWAGGLGIQYF	TGCGCCAGCAGCCAAGACTGGGCAGGGGGCCTTGGCATTCAGTACTTC
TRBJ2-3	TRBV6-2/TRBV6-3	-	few	CASSSPLLAQDTQYF	TGTGCCAGCAGTTCTCCATTATTGGCCCAGGATACGCAGTATTTT
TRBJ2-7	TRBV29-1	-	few	CSAGTDFYEQYF	TGCAGCGCCGGAACGGACTTCTACGAGCAGTACTTC
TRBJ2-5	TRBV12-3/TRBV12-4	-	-	CASSPTADSQETQYF	TGTGCCAGCAGCCCCACCGCGGACAGCCAAGAGACCCAGTACTTC
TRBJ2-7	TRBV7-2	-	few	CASMLNYEQYF	TGTGCCAGCATGCTGAACTACGAGCAGTACTTC
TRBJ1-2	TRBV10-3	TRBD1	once	CAIGGTGGGYGYTF	TGTGCCATCGGAGGTACAGGGGGGGGATATGGCTACACCTTC
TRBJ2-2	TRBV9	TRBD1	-	CASSIRPGGNTGELFF	TGTGCCAGCAGCATTAGACCAGGGGGAAACACCGGGGAGCTGTTTTTT
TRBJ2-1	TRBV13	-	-	CASSQGGAGGATYNEQFF	TGTGCCAGCAGCCAGGGGGGAGCCGGGGGGGCAACCTACAATGAGCAGTTCTTC
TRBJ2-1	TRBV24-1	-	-	CATSASGTYNEQFF	TGTGCCACCAGTGCGTCCGGGACCTACAATGAGCAGTTCTTC
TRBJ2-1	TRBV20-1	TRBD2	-	CSGTSGGASEQFF	TGCAGTGGGACTAGCGGGGGGGCATCTGAGCAGTTCTTC
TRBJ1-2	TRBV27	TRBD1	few	CASSLDREYGYTF	TGTGCCAGCAGTTTAGACAGGGAATATGGCTACACCTTC
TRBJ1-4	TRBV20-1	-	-	CSARVGGLNEKLFF	TGCAGTGCTAGAGTCGGGGGGCTGAATGAAAAACTGTTTTTT
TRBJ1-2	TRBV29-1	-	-	CSTTDTNYGYTF	TGCAGCACTACGGACACCAACTATGGCTACACCTTC
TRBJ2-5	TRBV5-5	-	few	CASSHRESQYF	TGTGCCAGCAGCCACCGGGAGTCCCAGTACTTC
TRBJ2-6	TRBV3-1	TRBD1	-	CASSPLTGQHRAGANVLTF	TGTGCCAGCAGCCCACTAACGGGACAGCACCGGGCTGGGGCCAACGTCCTGACTTTC
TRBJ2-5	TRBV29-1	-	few	CSVDRGGAQYF	TGCAGCGTTGACAGGGGAGGGGCCCAGTACTTC
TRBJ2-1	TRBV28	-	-	CASRRLSSCNEQFF	TGTGCCAGCAGACGCTTGAGCTCCTGCAATGAGCAGTTCTTC
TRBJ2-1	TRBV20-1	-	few	CSAPHSVEQFF	TGCAGTGCCCCCCATAGCGTTGAGCAGTTCTTC
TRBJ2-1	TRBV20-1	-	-	CSALRGTTPYNEQFF	TGCAGTGCCCTACGGGGTACTACTCCATACAATGAGCAGTTCTTC
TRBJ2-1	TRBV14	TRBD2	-	CASSQDTGGPSKFF	TGTGCCAGCAGCCAAGACACGGGGGGGCCAAGTAAGTTCTTC
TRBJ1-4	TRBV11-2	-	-	CASSSKGATNEKLFF	TGTGCCAGCAGCTCCAAGGGGGCAACTAATGAAAAACTGTTTTTT
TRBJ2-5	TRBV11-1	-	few	CASSLGRDGTQYF	TGTGCCAGCAGCTTAGGGAGGGATGGGACCCAGTACTTC
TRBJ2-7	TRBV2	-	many	CASSEGGGVTYEQYF	TGTGCCAGCAGTGAAGGGGGTGGCGTCACCTACGAGCAGTACTTC
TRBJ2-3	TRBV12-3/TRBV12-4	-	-	CARTGTDTQYF	TGTGCCAGAACGGGCACAGATACGCAGTATTTT
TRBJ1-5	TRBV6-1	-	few	CASSEESYSNQPQHF	TGTGCCAGCAGTGAAGAATCATATAGCAATCAGCCCCAGCATTTT
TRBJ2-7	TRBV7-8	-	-	CASSLNFGGSYEQYF	TGTGCCAGCAGCTTAAATTTCGGAGGCTCCTACGAGCAGTACTTC
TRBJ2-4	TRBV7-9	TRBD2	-	CASRPGGTENIQYF	TGTGCCAGCAGGCCCGGGGGGACGGAGAACATTCAGTACTTC
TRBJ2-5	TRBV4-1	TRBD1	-	CASSQTGTGQETQYF	TGCGCCAGCAGCCAAACCGGGACAGGTCAAGAGACCCAGTACTTC
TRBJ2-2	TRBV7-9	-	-	CASSLGGRKNTGELFF	TGTGCCAGCAGCTTAGGGGGACGGAAGAACACCGGGGAGCTGTTTTTT
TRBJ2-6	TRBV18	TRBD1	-	CASSLTGGRVPNVLTF	TGTGCCAGCTCACTCACAGGGGGAAGAGTGCCCAACGTCCTGACTTTC
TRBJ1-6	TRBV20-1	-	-	CSARATGEHNSPLHF	TGCAGTGCTAGAGCCACCGGGGAACATAATTCACCCCTCCACTTT
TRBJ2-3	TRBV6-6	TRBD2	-	CASSYRRGASDTQYF	TGTGCCAGCAGTTACCGGCGGGGGGCTTCAGATACGCAGTATTTT
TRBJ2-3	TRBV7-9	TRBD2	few	CASTRLATDTQYF	TGTGCCAGCACCCGACTAGCGACAGATACGCAGTATTTT
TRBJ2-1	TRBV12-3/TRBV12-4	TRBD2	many	CASSHPGVAGLLSDYNEQFF	TGTGCCAGCAGCCACCCCGGGGTAGCGGGCCTACTCTCCGATTACAATGAGCAGTTCTTC
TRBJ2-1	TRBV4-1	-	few	CASSQDGDSYNEQFF	TGCGCCAGCAGCCAAGACGGAGACTCCTACAATGAGCAGTTCTTC
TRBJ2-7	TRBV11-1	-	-	CASSSTDGGPYEQYF	TGTGCCAGCAGCTCCACTGACGGGGGGCCCTACGAGCAGTACTTC
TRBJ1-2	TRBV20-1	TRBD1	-	CSAAGTGESYGYTF	TGCAGTGCAGCCGGGACAGGGGAATCCTATGGCTACACCTTC
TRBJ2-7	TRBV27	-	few	CASSFNTAYEQYF	TGTGCCAGCAGTTTCAATACAGCCTACGAGCAGTACTTC
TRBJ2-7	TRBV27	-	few	CASSVGMGGEQYF	TGTGCCAGCAGTGTAGGGATGGGGGGCGAGCAGTACTTC